These 24 T cell receptor beta chains came from one sample sequenced in a study of molecular identifiers for immune sequencing clone quantification. TCRdb used MiXCR to reprocess the PCR reads, holding one entry per CDR3 protein. Of 460,000 or so distinct CDR3 sequences listed, 25% were seen once; the top ten hold 0.76%. Material: naive CD8+ T cells from blood, with Jurkat cell RNA spiked in. The sample's subset: FACS-sorted CD8+CD4-CCR7+CD45RA+ naive T cells. The receptor set was obtained from a human donor in good health. Some libraries in this study had Jurkat cell RNA spiked in.

This clonotype has only a few counts. The chain links TRBV4-3 to TRBJ2-3; the match to TRBD2 covers 10 bases. V shed 4 bases, J shed 4 bases, and the junction held 5 bases outside the gene matches. The CDR3 loop spans 15 amino acids. CDR1 is LGHNA, CDR2 YSLEER, per germline. The CDR3 is CASSPGTSAADTQYF. Written as DNA, the CDR3 is TGCGCCAGCAGCCCCGGGACTAGCGCGGCAGATACGCAGTATTTT.

This clonotype was seen many times. V gene TRBV12-3 or TRBV12-4 combines with J gene TRBJ2-7, with 7 nucleotides matching TRBD1. The CDR3 is 13 residues long. V dropped 5 bases and J dropped 5; count of bases not matched to a gene: 6. CDR3 nucleotides: TGTGCCAGCAGTACAGGGGCCGTCAACGAGCAGTACTTC. Translated: CASSTGAVNEQYF.

This clonotype was seen a few times. This rearrangement joins TRBV9 to TRBJ2-1, with D perhaps matching TRBD2 (6 bases). V was pared by 3 bases and J by 5 bases, with 15 bases between. The CDR3 loop spans 15 amino acids. CDR1 SGDLS and CDR2 YYNGEE come from the germline V gene. CDR3 loop: CASSALRDFNNEQFF. Here the CDR3 DNA reads TGTGCCAGCAGCGCGCTCCGGGACTTCAACAATGAGCAGTTCTTC.

V usage is TRBV4-1 and J usage is TRBJ2-5, with 9 bases aligning to TRBD2. V dropped 3 bases and J dropped 4; count of bases not matched to a gene: 6. Per germline, CDR1 MGHRA and CDR2 YSYEKL. The CDR3 length is 15 residues. The CDR3 DNA reads as TGCGCCAGCAGCCAGGGTCCGGGACTAGCAGAGACCCAGTACTTC. Residues: CASSQGPGLAETQYF.

This clonotype was seen many times. This chain joins TRBV5-6 and TRBJ2-1; D is possibly TRBD1 (6 bases). Trimming removed 5 bases from V and 0 bases from J, with 15 bases in between. Germline CDR1 reads SGHDT; CDR2 reads YYEEEE. This CDR3 region has 16 residues. The CDR3 sequence: CASSATGSSSYNEQFF. CDR3 DNA: TGTGCCAGCAGTGCAACAGGGTCCTCCTCCTACAATGAGCAGTTCTTC. The full variable domain, its missing parts supplied by reference TRBV5-6 and TRBJ2-1, is DAGVTQSPTHLIKTRGQQVTLRCSPKSGHDTVSWYQQALGQGPQFIFQYYEEEERQRGNFPDRFSGHQFPNYSSELNVNALLLGDSALYLCASSATGSSSYNEQFFGPGTRLTVL.

This chain links TRBV6-2 or TRBV6-3 with TRBJ2-7, with TRBD2 as a possible D gene (6 bases). Germline CDR1 and CDR2: MNHEY and SVGEGT. V was shortened by 2 bases and J by 2 bases, with 13 bases between the two germline ends. This CDR3 spans 15 amino acids. In nucleotides, the CDR3 is TGTGCCAGCAGTTACATGGGGACTCTAGCCTACGAGCAGTACTTC. Translating gives CASSYMGTLAYEQYF.

This clonotype was seen repeatedly, ten times or more. The gene calls are TRBV12-3 or TRBV12-4 and TRBJ1-1; 7 bases fit TRBD1. With 3 bases clipped from V and 2 bases from J, the junction kept 3 bases outside the gene matches. The CDR3 is 14 amino acids. The CDR3 reads CASSFRGGNTEAFF. The CDR3 DNA sequence: TGTGCCAGCAGTTTCAGGGGGGGAAACACTGAAGCTTTCTTT.

This clonotype was seen ten or more times. V is TRBV6-5 and J is TRBJ1-1, with D possibly matching TRBD1 (5 bases). The CDR3 contains 15 residues. The germline V gene encodes CDR1 MNHEY and CDR2 SVGAGI. The V end was cut by 6 bases, the J end by 10 bases, with 24 bases between. Here the CDR3 DNA reads TGTGCCAGCAGATCGGAAGCATCCCGGGACCTTGGAGCTTTCTTT. Encoded protein: CASRSEASRDLGAFF.

To note about this clonotype: Relative to the germline gene, one junction end is altered; a read error may explain this. In nucleotides, the CDR3 is TGTGCCTGGTATCACACTGAAGCTTTATTT. As protein: CAWYHTEALF. The genes are TRBV30 and TRBJ1-1; D uncertain. The CDR3 contains 10 residues. Germline-derived CDR1 and CDR2 are GTSNPN and SVGIG (reference sequence).

This clonotype was found a few times. This sequence joins TRBV2 and TRBJ2-7; D assignment may be TRBD1 or TRBD2 (5 bases each). V lost 11 bases, J lost 5 bases, and 16 bases lay in between. CDR3 length equals 12 residues. Germline V gene lookup returns CDR1 SNHLY and CDR2 FYNNEI. CDR3 amino acids: CAGQGEGNEQYF. DNA of the CDR3: TGTGCCGGACAAGGAGAGGGCAACGAGCAGTACTTC. The full variable domain, with the rest looked up from reference TRBV2 and TRBJ2-7, is EPEVTQTPSHQVTQMGQEVILRCVPISNHLYFYWYRQILGQKVEFLVSFYNNEISEKSEIFDDQFSVERPDGSNFTLKIRSTKLEDSAMYFCAGQGEGNEQYFGPGTRLTVT.

V usage is TRBV11-2 and J usage is TRBJ2-3, with D maybe TRBD2 (7 bases). The ends were cut back, 6 bases at V and 9 bases at J, with 28 bases in the middle. The CDR3 is 17 residues long. The germline CDR1 and CDR2 sequences are SGHAT and FQNNGV. The CDR3 region has the DNA TGTGCCAGCAGAGGCAGTCGGGGGGACACAGAGATCGGGACGCAGTATTTT. It encodes CASRGSRGDTEIGTQYF.

The CDR3 reads CASSLGRDRGRGYTF. The CDR3 coding sequence is TGTGCCAGCAGCTTGGGTCGGGACAGGGGGCGTGGCTACACCTTC. The chain recombines TRBV5-4 with TRBJ1-2; 12 bases agree with TRBD1. Germline V lookup: CDR1 SGHNT, CDR2 YYREEE (reference sequence). This CDR3 region has 15 residues. The junction had 4 bases not matched to a gene; V was cut back by 0 bases and J by 7 bases.

This clonotype was seen ten or more times. The rearrangement uses TRBV20-1 and TRBJ2-7; 7 bases map to TRBD1. This CDR3 has 16 residues. The V and J ends lost 1 base and 1 base, in that order; junction bases with no gene match: 10. Germline loops: CDR1 DFQATT, CDR2 SNEGSKA (reference sequence). Here the CDR3 DNA reads TGCAGTGCTAGAGGCTTCGGGACAGAGACTTCCTACGAGCAGTACTTC. This translates into CSARGFGTETSYEQYF.

V is TRBV7-6 and J is TRBJ2-1, with 9 bases aligning to TRBD1. Germline V gene data show CDR1 as SGHVS and CDR2 as FNYEAQ. There are 18 residues in the CDR3. V lost 1 base, J lost 3 bases, and 10 bases stayed unmatched. The CDR3 DNA is TGTGCCAGCAGCTTAGTCTCCCGTGTGGACAGGGGCTACAATGAGCAGTTCTTC. The encoded protein is CASSLVSRVDRGYNEQFF.

This clonotype was counted a few times. The CDR3 nucleotides are TGTGCCAGCAGTACGACAGCTAGCTATGGCTACACCTTC. Protein sequence: CASSTTASYGYTF. This chain uses TRBV6-5 with TRBJ1-2; weak D call: TRBD1 (5 bases). The germline V gene encodes CDR1 MNHEY and CDR2 SVGAGI. The V end was cut by 5 bases, the J end by 4 bases, with 11 bases between. There are 13 residues in the CDR3.

The table lists this clonotype with a few counts. The genes are TRBV6-2 or TRBV6-3 and TRBJ2-7; 10 nucleotides line up with TRBD1. Per germline, CDR1 MNHEY and CDR2 SVGEGT. The CDR3 runs to 13 residues. With V trimmed by 2 bases and J by 6 bases, 1 base remained unmatched. The DNA for the CDR3 is TGTGCCAGCAGTTACGGGACAGGGGCCGAGCAGTACTTC. The encoded protein is CASSYGTGAEQYF.

In this sample, this clonotype turned up many times. This chain links TRBV6-5 with TRBJ2-7; 10 nucleotides match TRBD1. Germline lookup yields CDR1 MNHEY and CDR2 SVGAGI. The trim removed 5 bases at V and 5 bases at J, leaving 3 bases unmatched. This CDR3 region has 13 residues. The CDR3 nucleotides are TGTGCCAGCAGTCCCGGGACAGGGGACGAGCAGTACTTC. Protein: CASSPGTGDEQYF.

V and J are TRBV19 and TRBJ1-1, with 9 nucleotides matching TRBD1. Germline trimming cut 5 bases from V and 1 base from J; bases unmatched to any gene: 8. The germline V gene has CDR1 LNHDA and CDR2 SQIVND (reference sequence). The CDR3 has 16 amino acids. CDR3 sequence reads: CASSLWTGVTNTEAFF. The CDR3 bases are TGTGCCAGTAGTCTGTGGACAGGGGTCACGAACACTGAAGCTTTCTTT.

This clonotype appeared many times. This chain connects TRBV6-5 to TRBJ2-2; either TRBD1 or TRBD2 may fit D (5 bases each). The V end lost 2 bases, the J end lost 1 base, and 5 bases lay between the germline ends. The CDR3 sequence is 14 residues long. Germline CDR1 and CDR2: MNHEY and SVGAGI. This CDR3 is CASSYGGNTGELFF. In DNA form, the CDR3 reads TGTGCCAGCAGTTACGGGGGGAACACCGGGGAGCTGTTTTTT.

A single count supports this clonotype. No conserved phenylalanine or tryptophan ends this CDR3, so it is likely a read error. The rearrangement links TRBV7-9 to TRBJ2-2, with 11 nucleotides matching TRBD2. The V gene end was trimmed by 4 bases and the J gene end by 2 bases; junction bases not matched to a gene: 3. From germline, CDR1 is SEHNR and CDR2 FQNEAQ (reference sequence). The CDR3 is made up of 16 amino acids. CDR3 in amino acids: CASSYLAGGNTGELFY. In nucleotides, the CDR3 is TGTGCCAGCAGCTATCTAGCGGGGGGAAACACCGGGGAGCTGTTTTAT.

About this clonotype: A much bigger clone sits one base away, suggesting this may be a read error. The chain couples TRBV6-5 to TRBJ2-7, with D tentatively TRBD1 or TRBD2 (5 bases each). The CDR3 has 14 residues. The germline V gene encodes CDR1 MNHEY and CDR2 SVGAGI. Deletions cut 2 bases from V and 6 bases from J, with 14 bases between. CDR3 nucleotide sequence: TGTGCCAGCAGTTACCGTCGGGACGGCAGCGAGCAGTACTTC. This translates into CASSYRRDGSEQYF.

The sample holds many counts of this clonotype. V usage is TRBV6-2 or TRBV6-3 and J usage is TRBJ1-5; D call uncertain. The CDR3 loop spans 16 amino acids. Trimming cost V 6 bases and J 3 bases, with 18 bases left between them. In germline, CDR1 is MNHEY, CDR2 SVGEGT. As DNA, the CDR3 is TGTGCCAGCAGCCCCCCTTTTGGGCCATACAATCAGCCCCAGCATTTT. Translating gives CASSPPFGPYNQPQHF.

In this sample, this clonotype turned up many times. V gene TRBV5-1 combines with J gene TRBJ1-2, with D possibly TRBD1 on 5 matching bases. CDR3 length equals 17 residues. Deletions cut 2 bases from V and 3 bases from J, with 20 bases between. Germline CDR1 is SGHRS and CDR2 is YFSETQ. CDR3 amino acids: CASSFDSSQGNYYGYTF. For the CDR3, the DNA is TGCGCCAGCAGCTTTGACTCGTCCCAGGGAAATTACTATGGCTACACCTTC.

The chain has TRBV11-2 and TRBJ2-3, with D possibly matching TRBD1 (5 bases). Germline CDR1 SGHAT, CDR2 FQNNGV. The CDR3 is 16 amino acids. Trimming left V 1 base short and J 2 bases short, with 13 bases between. CDR3 bases: TGTGCCAGCAGCTTAGGATACAGGACCCCCACAGATACGCAGTATTTT. Protein: CASSLGYRTPTDTQYF.